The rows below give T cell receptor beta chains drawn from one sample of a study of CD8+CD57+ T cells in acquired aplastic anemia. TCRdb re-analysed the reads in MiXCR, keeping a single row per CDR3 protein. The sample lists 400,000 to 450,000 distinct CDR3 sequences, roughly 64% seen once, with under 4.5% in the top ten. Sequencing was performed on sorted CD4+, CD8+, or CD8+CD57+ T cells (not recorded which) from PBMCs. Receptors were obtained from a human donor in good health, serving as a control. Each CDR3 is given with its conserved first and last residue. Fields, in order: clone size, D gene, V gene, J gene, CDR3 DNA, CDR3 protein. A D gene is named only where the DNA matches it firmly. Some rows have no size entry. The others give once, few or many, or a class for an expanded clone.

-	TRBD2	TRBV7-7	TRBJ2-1	TGTGCTGGCAGCTTAGCGGGAGGGGATGAGCAGTTCTTC	CAGSLAGGDEQFF
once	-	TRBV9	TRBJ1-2	TGTGCCAGCAACCAACAGAGAGAGACCCAGTGCTTCGCCTTC	CASNQQRETQCFAF
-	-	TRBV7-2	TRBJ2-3	TGTGCCAGCAGCCGTGCGGATACGCAGGATTTTCACCCATTT	CASSRADTQDFHPF
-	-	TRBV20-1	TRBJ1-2	TGCAGCGTTGGGAAGGGATTTCGCTACACCTTC	CSVGKGFRYTF
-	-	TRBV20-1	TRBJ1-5	TGCAGTGGGGGCCGGGACCAAGAGGATCAGCCCCAGCATTTT	CSGGRDQEDQPQHF
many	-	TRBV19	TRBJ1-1	TGTGCCAGTAGCCCTCAGGGCCTGAACACTGAAGCTTTCTTT	CASSPQGLNTEAFF
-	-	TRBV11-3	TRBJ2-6	TGTGCCAGCAGCTTGGCCGATCGGGACACCTCTGGGGCCAACGTCCTGACTTTC	CASSLADRDTSGANVLTF
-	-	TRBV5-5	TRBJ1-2	-	CASCQTAVYFCAISEPDRNYGYTF
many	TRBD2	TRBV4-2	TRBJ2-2	TGTGCCAGCAGCCTCACTAGCGGGGGGGCAACCGGGGAGCTGTTTTTT	CASSLTSGGATGELFF
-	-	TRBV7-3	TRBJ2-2	TGTGCCAGCAGCTTACACCGGGGGTCCTATGAGCTGTTTTTT	CASSLHRGSYELFF
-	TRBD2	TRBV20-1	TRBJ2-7	TGCAGTGCTTTGTCTAGCGGGGGGGGCAACGAGCAGTACTTC	CSALSSGGGNEQYF
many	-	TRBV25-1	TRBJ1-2	TGTGCCAGCAGTGAGATCCCAGGCGGCTACACCTTC	CASSEIPGGYTF
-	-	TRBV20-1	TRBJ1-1	TGCAGTGCTAGAACTACAGGGAGGAGCAAAGCTTTCTTT	CSARTTGRSKAFF
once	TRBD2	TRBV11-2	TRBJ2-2	TGTGCCAGCAGCCCCCAGCGGGGGGGCGACACCGGGGAGCTGTTTTTT	CASSPQRGGDTGELFF
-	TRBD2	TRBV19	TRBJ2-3	TGTGCCAGTACTAGACTAGCGGGAGTGTCAGATACGCAGTATTTT	CASTRLAGVSDTQYF
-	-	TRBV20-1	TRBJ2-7	TGCAGTGTTTGGAACAGGGTGACCAATACCTACGAGCAGTACTTC	CSVWNRVTNTYEQYF
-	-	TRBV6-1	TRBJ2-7	TGTGCCAGCACACAGACAGGTCTAACCTACGAGCAGTACTTC	CASTQTGLTYEQYF
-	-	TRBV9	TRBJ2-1	TGTGCCAGCAGCGTAGAGGGTTACTCCTACACCTTCGAGCAGTTCTTC	CASSVEGYSYTFEQFF
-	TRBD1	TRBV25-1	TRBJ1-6	TGTGCCAGCAGTGAACCGGGACAGAGGGGGTCACCCCTCCACTTT	CASSEPGQRGSPLHF
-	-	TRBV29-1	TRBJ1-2	TGCAGCGTTGTATTCCCCAGTCACGGGGACTATGGCTACACCTTC	CSVVFPSHGDYGYTF
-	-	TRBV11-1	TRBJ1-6	TGTGCCAGCAGACCCCCTCAGGGAAAAGATTCACCCCTCCACTTT	CASRPPQGKDSPLHF
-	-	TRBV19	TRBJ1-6	TGTGCCGGTAACGGGCAGGCGGATAATTCACCCCTCCACTTT	CAGNGQADNSPLHF
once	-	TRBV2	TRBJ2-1	TGTGCCAGCAGCTCAGACCCCGGGTGCGAGCAGTTCTTC	CASSSDPGCEQFF
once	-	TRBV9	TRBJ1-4	TGTGCCAGCAGCCAACCATGGGGGGGCGCGGATTCACTGTTTTTT	CASSQPWGGADSLFF
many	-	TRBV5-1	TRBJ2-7	TGCGCCAGCAGCTTGGTGGCAGGCTACGAGCAGTACTTC	CASSLVAGYEQYF
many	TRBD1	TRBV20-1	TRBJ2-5	TGCAGTAATGACAGGGCCGGCGAGACCCAGTACTTC	CSNDRAGETQYF
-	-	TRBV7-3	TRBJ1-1	TGTGCCAGCAGCGCCAGCGGGGAGAACACAGATACGCAGTTT	CASSASGENTDTQF
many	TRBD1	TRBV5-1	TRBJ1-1	TGCGCCAGCAGCTGGGGACAGACGAACACTGAAGCTTTCTTT	CASSWGQTNTEAFF
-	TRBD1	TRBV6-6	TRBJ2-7	TGTGCCAGCAGAGGGGGCCAGAGCTCCTACGAGCAGTACTTC	CASRGGQSSYEQYF
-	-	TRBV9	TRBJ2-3	TGTGCCAGCAGTTCCGGGGGTGATCTACAGTATTTT	CASSSGGDLQYF
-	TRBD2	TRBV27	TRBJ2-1	TGTGCCAGCAGTGTATTTCGGACTAGCAATGAGCAGTCCTTC	CASSVFRTSNEQSF
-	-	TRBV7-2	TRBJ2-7	TGTGCCAGCAGCAATGACGGGGCATCCTACGAGCAGTACTTC	CASSNDGASYEQYF
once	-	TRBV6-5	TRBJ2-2	TGTGCCAGCATTGTTAAGGGTGGCGGGGAGCTGTTTTTT	CASIVKGGGELFF
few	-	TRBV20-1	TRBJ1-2	TGCAGTGCTAGAGATTACGGGGGCGACTATGGCTACACCTTC	CSARDYGGDYGYTF
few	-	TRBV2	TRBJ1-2	TGTGCCAGCACGACGGCAGCTTATGGCTACACCTTC	CASTTAAYGYTF
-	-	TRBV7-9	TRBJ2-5	TGTGCCAGCAGCGGCAGGAGCCAAGAGACCCAGTACTTC	CASSGRSQETQYF
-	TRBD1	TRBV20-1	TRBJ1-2	TGCAGTGCCCCACCCAGCGGACAGGGTGGATACACCTTC	CSAPPSGQGGYTF
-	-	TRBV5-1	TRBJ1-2	TGCGCCAGCAGCTTTGGGGGTGATGCGTACTACACCTTC	CASSFGGDAYYTF
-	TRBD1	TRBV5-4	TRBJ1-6	TGTGCCAGGAGACAGGGCAGCGCCTCCGAGGATTCACCCCTCCACTTT	CARRQGSASEDSPLHF
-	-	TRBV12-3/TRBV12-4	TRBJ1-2	TGTGCTAGTGGCACGAACCGGGACACACTTAACTATGGCTACACCTTC	CASGTNRDTLNYGYTF
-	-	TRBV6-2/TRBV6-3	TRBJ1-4	TGTGCCACCACCAGAGATTCGCGACCTCTGGGGGGTGAAAAACTGTCTTTT	CATTRDSRPLGGEKLSF
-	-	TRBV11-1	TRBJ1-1	TGTGCCAGCAGCCGTGGACTAAACCCTGAAGCTTTCTTT	CASSRGLNPEAFF
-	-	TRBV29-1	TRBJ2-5	TGCAGCGTTATCGGCAGGGGTCACGAGACCCGGTACTTC	CSVIGRGHETRYF
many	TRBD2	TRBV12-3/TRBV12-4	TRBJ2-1	TGTGCCAGCAGTTTCCCCGGAGCGGGGGTTCGGGGTGAGCAGTTCTTC	CASSFPGAGVRGEQFF
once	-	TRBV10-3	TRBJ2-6	TGTGCCATCAGTGACTGGTCAGCTGGGGCCAACGTCCTGACTTTC	CAISDWSAGANVLTF
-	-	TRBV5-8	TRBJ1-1	TGTGCCAGCTTCACAACGTGGGGGACTGAAGCTTTCTTT	CASFTTWGTEAFF
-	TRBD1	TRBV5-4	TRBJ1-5	TGCGCCACCAGAGACCTCGGGACAGGGGAATTTCAGCCCCAGCGTTTT	CATRDLGTGEFQPQRF
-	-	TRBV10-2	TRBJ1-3	TGCGCCAGCGGCCCTCGGGATACGGGGGCTGGAAACACCATATATTTT	CASGPRDTGAGNTIYF
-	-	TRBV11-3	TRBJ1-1	TGTGCCAGCAGGGGAGGGTCGGCCACTGAAGCTTTCTTT	CASRGGSATEAFF
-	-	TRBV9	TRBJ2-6	TGTGCCAGCAGCGTATTGCGGCTACACCCTCGCGTCCTGACTTTC	CASSVLRLHPRVLTF
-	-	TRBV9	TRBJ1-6	TGTGCCAGCAGCGCCGGATTTGACGAGGACGTCCACTTT	CASSAGFDEDVHF
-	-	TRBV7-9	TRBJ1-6	TGTGCCAGCAGCTCAGACGGACAGAATTCACCCCTCCACTTT	CASSSDGQNSPLHF
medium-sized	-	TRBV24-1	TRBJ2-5	TGTGCCACCAGTAGTATGGGGCAAATGACCCAGTACTTC	CATSSMGQMTQYF
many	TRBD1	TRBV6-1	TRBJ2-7	TGTGCCAGCAGTGCTACGGACAGGGACAACGAGCAGTACTTC	CASSATDRDNEQYF
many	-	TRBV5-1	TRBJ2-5	TGCGCCAGCAGCTTGCCCCAGGAGACCCAGTACTTC	CASSLPQETQYF
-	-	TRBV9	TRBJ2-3	TGTGCCAGCAGTGTGTCTACAGGAGAAACGCAGTATTTT	CASSVSTGETQYF
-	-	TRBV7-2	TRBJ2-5	TGTGCCAGCAGCCAGAGCGACAGGAAGTCGACGCGAGACTTC	CASSQSDRKSTRDF